The entry below describes one T cell receptor beta chain. Its target is unknown. The sample originates from a study of T-cell reconstitution after alpha-beta-depleted transplantation in children. Study observations and caveats: Expanded clones from the graft, numbering several hundred, reportedly supplied alpha-beta T cells about two months after transplant. At the one-year point after transplant, T-cell counts and TCRbeta diversity were found to come mostly from T cells that had been newly produced.

With 1 base clipped from V and 7 bases from J, the junction kept 16 bases outside the gene matches. The CDR3 runs 19 residues. The germline CDR1 and CDR2 sequences are LGHDT and YNNKEL (reference sequence). Using unique molecular identifiers, the investigators prepared the TCRbeta library. A single record per CDR3 protein comes from TCRdb applying MiXCR to the PCR reads. The data show around 580,000 distinct CDR3 sequences, 25% to 30% seen once. The chain has TRBV3-1 and TRBJ2-2; 9 positions match TRBD2. This TCR was recovered from a boy younger than two with Wiskott-Aldrich syndrome, due to receive a stem cell transplant. The material was PBMCs, obtained before TCRalphabeta/CD19-depleted stem cell transplant. The CDR3 DNA sequence: TGTGCCAGCAGCCAAGTATTTCGGCGACTAGCGGTGAGGGGCGGGGAGCTGTTTTTT. As protein: CASSQVFRRLAVRGGELFF.